This T cell receptor beta chain was captured by sequencing in a study of CD8+CD57+ T cells in acquired aplastic anemia. Whole-study context: Healthy donors gave 11 million or so reads on average for CD4+ cells.

From germline, CDR1 is SQVTM and CDR2 ANQGSEA. The CDR3 has 14 residues. V lost 3 bases and J 1 base, leaving 11 bases between the germline ends. The template used for profiling TCR beta VDJ and CDR3 was genomic DNA. TCRdb re-analysed the reads in MiXCR, keeping a single row per CDR3 protein. The table lists 200,000 to 250,000 distinct CDR3 sequences, over 60% of them singletons. This TCR derives from a human donor in good health. Sequencing was performed on sorted CD4+, CD8+, or CD8+CD57+ T cells (not recorded which) from PBMCs. The chain uses TRBV29-1 and TRBJ2-3, with D perhaps matching TRBD1 (6 bases). CDR3 sequence: CSVDQGFGTDTQYF. CDR3 DNA sequence: TGCAGCGTTGACCAGGGGTTCGGCACAGATACGCAGTATTTT.